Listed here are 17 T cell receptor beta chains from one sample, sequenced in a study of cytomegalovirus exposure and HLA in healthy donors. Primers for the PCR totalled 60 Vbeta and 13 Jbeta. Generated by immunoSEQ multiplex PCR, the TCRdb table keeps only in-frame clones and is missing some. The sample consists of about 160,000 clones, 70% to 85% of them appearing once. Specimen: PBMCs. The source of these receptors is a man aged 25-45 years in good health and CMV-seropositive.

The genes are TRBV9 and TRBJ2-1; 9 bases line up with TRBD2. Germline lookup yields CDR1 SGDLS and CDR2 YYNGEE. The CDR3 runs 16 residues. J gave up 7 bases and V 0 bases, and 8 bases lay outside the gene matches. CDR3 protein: CASSVDGRGGWNEQFF. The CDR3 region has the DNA TGTGCCAGCAGCGTAGATGGGCGGGGGGGTTGGAATGAGCAGTTCTTC.

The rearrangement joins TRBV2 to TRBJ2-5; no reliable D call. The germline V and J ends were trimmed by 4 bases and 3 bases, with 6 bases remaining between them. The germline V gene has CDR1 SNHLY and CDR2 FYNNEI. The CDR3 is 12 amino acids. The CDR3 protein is CASSGEEETQYF. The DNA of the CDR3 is TGTGCCAGCAGTGGAGAGGAAGAGACCCAGTACTTC.

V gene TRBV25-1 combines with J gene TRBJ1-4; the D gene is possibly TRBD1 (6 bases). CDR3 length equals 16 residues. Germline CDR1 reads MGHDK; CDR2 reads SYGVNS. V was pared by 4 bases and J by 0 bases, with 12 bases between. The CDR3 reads CASSVAQGATNEKLFF. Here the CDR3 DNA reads TGTGCCAGCAGTGTGGCACAGGGAGCAACTAATGAAAAACTGTTTTTT.

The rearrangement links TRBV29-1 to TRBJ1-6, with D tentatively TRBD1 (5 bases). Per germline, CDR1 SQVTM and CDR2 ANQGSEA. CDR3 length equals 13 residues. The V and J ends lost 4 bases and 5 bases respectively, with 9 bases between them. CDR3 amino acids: CSVGGGNNSPLHF. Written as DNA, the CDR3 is TGCAGCGTTGGCGGGGGAAATAATTCACCCCTCCACTTT.

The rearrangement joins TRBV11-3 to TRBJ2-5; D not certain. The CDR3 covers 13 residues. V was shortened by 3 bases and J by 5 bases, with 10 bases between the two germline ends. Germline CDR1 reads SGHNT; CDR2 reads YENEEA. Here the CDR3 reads CASSFSGEETQYF. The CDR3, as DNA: TGTGCCAGCAGCTTCTCAGGCGAGGAGACCCAGTACTTC.

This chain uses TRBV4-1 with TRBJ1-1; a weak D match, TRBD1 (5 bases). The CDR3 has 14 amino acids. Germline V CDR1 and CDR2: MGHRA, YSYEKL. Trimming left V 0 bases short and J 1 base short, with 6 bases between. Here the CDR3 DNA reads TGCGCCAGCAGCCAAGAACAGGCGAACACTGAAGCTTTCTTT. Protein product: CASSQEQANTEAFF.

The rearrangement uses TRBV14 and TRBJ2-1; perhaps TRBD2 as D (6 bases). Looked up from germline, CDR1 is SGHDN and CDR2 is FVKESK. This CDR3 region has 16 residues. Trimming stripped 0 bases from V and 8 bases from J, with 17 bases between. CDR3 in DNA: TGTGCCAGCAGCCAAGATGGGACCCATAGGAGGGATGAGCAGTTCTTC. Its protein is CASSQDGTHRRDEQFF.

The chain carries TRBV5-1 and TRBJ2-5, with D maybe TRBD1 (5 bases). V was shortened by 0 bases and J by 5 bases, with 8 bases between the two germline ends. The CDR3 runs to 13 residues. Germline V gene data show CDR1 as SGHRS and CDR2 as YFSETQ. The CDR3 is CASSLGAGETQYF. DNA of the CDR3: TGCGCCAGCAGCTTGGGGGCAGGGGAGACCCAGTACTTC.

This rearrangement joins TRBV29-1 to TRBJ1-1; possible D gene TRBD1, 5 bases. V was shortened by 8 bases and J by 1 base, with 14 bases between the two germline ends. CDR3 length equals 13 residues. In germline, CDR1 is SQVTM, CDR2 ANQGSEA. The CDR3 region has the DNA TGCAGCCTAGTCCCCGGACAGAACACTGAAGCTTTCTTT. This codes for CSLVPGQNTEAFF.

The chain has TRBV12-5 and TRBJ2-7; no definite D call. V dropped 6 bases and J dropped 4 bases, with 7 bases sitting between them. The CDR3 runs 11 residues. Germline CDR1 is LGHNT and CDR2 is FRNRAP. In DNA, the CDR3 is TGTGCTAGTGGAAACGGTTACGAGCAGTACTTC. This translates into CASGNGYEQYF.

The CDR3 DNA sequence: TGTGCCAGCAGGCCTTTAAACAGGAACAATCAGCCCCAGCATTTT. As protein: CASRPLNRNNQPQHF. The chain employs TRBV27 and TRBJ1-5; tentatively, D is TRBD1 (5 bases). V was trimmed by 6 bases and J by 3 bases, leaving 15 bases between them. In germline, CDR1 is MNHEY, CDR2 SMNVEV (reference sequence). This CDR3 is 15 amino acids long.

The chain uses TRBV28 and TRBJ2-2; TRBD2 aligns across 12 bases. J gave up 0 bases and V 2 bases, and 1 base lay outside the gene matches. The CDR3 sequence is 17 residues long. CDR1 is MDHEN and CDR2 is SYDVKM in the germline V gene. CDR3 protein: CASSLLAGGSNTGELFF. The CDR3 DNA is TGTGCCAGCAGTTTACTAGCGGGGGGGTCGAACACCGGGGAGCTGTTTTTT.

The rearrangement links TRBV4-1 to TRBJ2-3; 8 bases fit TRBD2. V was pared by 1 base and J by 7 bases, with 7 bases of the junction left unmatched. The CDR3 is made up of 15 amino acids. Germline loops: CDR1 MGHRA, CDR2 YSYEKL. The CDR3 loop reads CASSQVGGGTHTQYF. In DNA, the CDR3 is TGCGCCAGCAGCCAAGTGGGCGGGGGGACTCATACGCAGTATTTT.

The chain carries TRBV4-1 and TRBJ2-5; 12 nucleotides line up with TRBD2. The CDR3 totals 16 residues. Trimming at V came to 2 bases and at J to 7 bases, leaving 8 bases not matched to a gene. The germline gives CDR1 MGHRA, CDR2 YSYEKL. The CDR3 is CASSQPRLAGEVTQYF. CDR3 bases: TGCGCCAGCAGCCAACCTCGACTAGCGGGGGAGGTGACCCAGTACTTC.

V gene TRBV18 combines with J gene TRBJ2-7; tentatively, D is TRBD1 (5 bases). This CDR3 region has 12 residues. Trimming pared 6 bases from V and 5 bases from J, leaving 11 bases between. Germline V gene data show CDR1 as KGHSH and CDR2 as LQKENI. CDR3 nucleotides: TGTGCCAGCTCGCTGAGACAGAACGAGCAGTACTTC. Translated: CASSLRQNEQYF.

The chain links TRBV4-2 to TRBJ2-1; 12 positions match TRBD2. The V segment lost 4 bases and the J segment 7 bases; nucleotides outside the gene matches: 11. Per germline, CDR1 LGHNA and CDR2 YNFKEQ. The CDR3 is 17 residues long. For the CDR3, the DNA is TGTGCCAGCAGCCCTTCTAGCGGGGGGGGCCTTAGGAATGAGCAGTTCTTC. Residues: CASSPSSGGGLRNEQFF.

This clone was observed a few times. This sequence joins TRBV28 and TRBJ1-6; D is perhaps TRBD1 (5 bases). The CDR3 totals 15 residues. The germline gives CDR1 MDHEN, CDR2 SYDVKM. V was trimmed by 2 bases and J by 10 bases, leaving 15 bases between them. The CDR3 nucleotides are TGTGCCAGCAGTTTAGGTGACAGAAGAGCATCACCCCTCCACTTT. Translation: CASSLGDRRASPLHF.